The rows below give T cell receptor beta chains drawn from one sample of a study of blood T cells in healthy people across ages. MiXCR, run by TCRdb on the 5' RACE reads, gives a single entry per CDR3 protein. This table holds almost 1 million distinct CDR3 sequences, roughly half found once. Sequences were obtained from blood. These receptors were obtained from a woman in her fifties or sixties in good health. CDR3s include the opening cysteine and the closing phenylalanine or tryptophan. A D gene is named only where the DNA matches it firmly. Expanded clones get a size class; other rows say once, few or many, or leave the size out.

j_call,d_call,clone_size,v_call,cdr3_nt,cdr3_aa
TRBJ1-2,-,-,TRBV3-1,TGTGCCAGCAGCCAAGAGACAGCCTATGGCTACACCTTC,CASSQETAYGYTF
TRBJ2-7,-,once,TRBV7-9,TGTGCCAGCAGCTTAGCGCGTCAGAGCGAGAGCTCCTACGAGCAGTACTTC,CASSLARQSESSYEQYF
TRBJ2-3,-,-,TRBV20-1,TGCAGTGCTAGAGGGCTAGACGCGCAGTATTTT,CSARGLDAQYF
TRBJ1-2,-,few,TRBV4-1,TGCGCCAGCAGCCCAGTACGGGGTACTAACTATGGCTACACCTTC,CASSPVRGTNYGYTF
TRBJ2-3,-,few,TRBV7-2,TGTGCCAGCAGCTTAGAGGCCAGGGTCATAGATACGCAGTATTTT,CASSLEARVIDTQYF
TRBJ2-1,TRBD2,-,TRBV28,TGTGCCATAAGGACCGGGACTAGCGGGAGTTTGCAGTTCTTC,CAIRTGTSGSLQFF
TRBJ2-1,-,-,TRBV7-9,TGTGCCAGCAGCCTTGACCCGAATGAGCAGTTCTTC,CASSLDPNEQFF
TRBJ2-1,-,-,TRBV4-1,TGCGCCAGCAGCCAAAGGGGGAGCGGGCATGAGCAGTTCTTC,CASSQRGSGHEQFF
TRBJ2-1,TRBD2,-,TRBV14,TGTGCCAGCAGCCATCGGACTAGCGGGATTTACAATGAGCAGTTCTTC,CASSHRTSGIYNEQFF
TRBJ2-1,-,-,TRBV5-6,TGTGCCAGCCTCGGGCAAGAGGGCGAGCAGTTCTTC,CASLGQEGEQFF
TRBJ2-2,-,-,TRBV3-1,TGTGCCAGCAGCCAAGACCCCTGGCGGGAGAACACCGGGGAGCTGTTTTTT,CASSQDPWRENTGELFF
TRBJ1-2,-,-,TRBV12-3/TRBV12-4,TGTGCCAGCAGTTATCAGGGATCAAACTATGGCTACACCTTC,CASSYQGSNYGYTF
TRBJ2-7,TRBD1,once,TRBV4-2,TGTGCCAGCACCCAAGAGTGGACAGGGACCTACGAGCAGTACTTC,CASTQEWTGTYEQYF
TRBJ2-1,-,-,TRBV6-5,TGTGCCAGCAGGGGGAACCAAAATATAGGGTCCAATGAGCAGTTCTTC,CASRGNQNIGSNEQFF
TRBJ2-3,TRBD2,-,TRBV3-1,TGTGCCAGCAGCTCAAGTTTAGGACTAGCGGGAGCGAACACAGATACGCAGTATTTT,CASSSSLGLAGANTDTQYF
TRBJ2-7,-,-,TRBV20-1,TGCAGTGCCCAGAGCAGGGTTACCTACGAGCAGTACTTC,CSAQSRVTYEQYF
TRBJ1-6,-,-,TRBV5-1,TGCGCCAGCAAGGGGAGACAGCCTGATTCACCCCTCCACTTT,CASKGRQPDSPLHF
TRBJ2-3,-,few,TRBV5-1,TGCGCCAGCAGCCATTCAGGAATGACAGCCGCTAAGACAGATACGCAGTATTTT,CASSHSGMTAAKTDTQYF
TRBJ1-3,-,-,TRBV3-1,TGTGCCAGCCGCGCCTCTGGAAACACCATATATTTT,CASRASGNTIYF
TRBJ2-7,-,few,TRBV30,TGTGCCTGGAGTGGTGGCGCTGACTACGAGCAGTACTTC,CAWSGGADYEQYF
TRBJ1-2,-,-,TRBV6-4,TGTGCCAGCATCGACTCGATGGAGGAAATAGTGGCTTCCGGGGACTATGGCTACACCTTC,CASIDSMEEIVASGDYGYTF
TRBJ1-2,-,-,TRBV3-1,TGTGCCAGCAGCCCCCTAGGACAGATAAGTTATGGCTACAACTTC,CASSPLGQISYGYNF
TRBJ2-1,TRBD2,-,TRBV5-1,TGCGCCAGCAGTGGGGGAAGCGGGAGCTCCTACAATGAGCAGTTCTTC,CASSGGSGSSYNEQFF
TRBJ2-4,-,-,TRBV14,TGTGCCAGCAGCCAAGGTGGGTCGCTCGGCAACATTCAGTACTTC,CASSQGGSLGNIQYF
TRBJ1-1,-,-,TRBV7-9,TGTGCCAGCAGCCAAACGTCGAACACTGAAGCTTTCTTT,CASSQTSNTEAFF
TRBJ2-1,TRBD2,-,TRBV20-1,TGCAGTGCTCGACGGCGGGAGGGTTACAATGAGCAGTTCTTC,CSARRREGYNEQFF
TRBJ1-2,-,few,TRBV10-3,TGTGCCATCAGCCCTGGACACCTCTATGGCTACACCTTC,CAISPGHLYGYTF
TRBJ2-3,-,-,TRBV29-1,TGCAGCGTTACGCGGGACGCCCGGAGGACAGATACGCAGTATTTT,CSVTRDARRTDTQYF
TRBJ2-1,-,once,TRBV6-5,TGTGCCAGCAGTTACTCGAAACTCGGATTCTACAATCGTGAGCAGTTCTTC,CASSYSKLGFYNREQFF
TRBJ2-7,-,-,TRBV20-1,TGCAGTGCCCCGCGACTAGATCGCGAGCAGTACTTC,CSAPRLDREQYF
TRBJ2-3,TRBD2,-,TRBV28,TGTGCCAGCAGTTCCTGGGGGGGAGCCACACCAGATACGCAGTATTTT,CASSSWGGATPDTQYF
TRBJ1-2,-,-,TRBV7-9,TGTGCCAGCAGCTCCCCCTCAGGGGAGGCTGGCTACACCTTC,CASSSPSGEAGYTF
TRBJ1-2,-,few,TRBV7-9,TGTGCCAGCAGCTTAATGGACAGCTATTCTGGCTACACCTTC,CASSLMDSYSGYTF
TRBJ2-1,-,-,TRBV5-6,TGTGCCAGCAGACCAACAGGCCCCAACTACAATGAGCAGTTCTTC,CASRPTGPNYNEQFF
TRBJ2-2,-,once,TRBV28,TGTGCCACCTACCGGGGGTCAACCGGGGAGCTGTTTTTT,CATYRGSTGELFF
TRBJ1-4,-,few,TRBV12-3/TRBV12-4,TGTGCCAGCAGACCAACAGGGACTAATGAAAAACTGTTTTTT,CASRPTGTNEKLFF
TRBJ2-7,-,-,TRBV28,TGTGCCAGCAGCCCGGTGTCTCGGGTGGTCTACGAGCAGTACTTC,CASSPVSRVVYEQYF
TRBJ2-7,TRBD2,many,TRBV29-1,TGCAGCGCCGGCGGGGGGTTGGCCTACGAGCAGTACTTC,CSAGGGLAYEQYF
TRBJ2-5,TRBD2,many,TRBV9,TGTGCCAGCAGCGTCGGGACTAGCGGGAGCATAGGGGAGACCCAGTACTTC,CASSVGTSGSIGETQYF
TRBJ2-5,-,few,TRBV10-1,TGCGCCAGCAGTGAGTCGGACGAAGAGACCCAGTACTTC,CASSESDEETQYF
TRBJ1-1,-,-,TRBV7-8,TGTGCCAGCAAAGAAGGGACGAACACTGAAGCTTTCTTT,CASKEGTNTEAFF
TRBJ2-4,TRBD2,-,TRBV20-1,TGCAGTGCCCTGACTAGCGGGGCCCTCATGGAGCAGTACTTC,CSALTSGALMEQYF
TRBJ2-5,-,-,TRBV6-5,TGTGCCAGCAGTGACTTCAGGGGTTGCGAGACCCAGTACTTC,CASSDFRGCETQYF
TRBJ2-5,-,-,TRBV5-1,TGCGCCAGCAGCCCGCCTAGCAGGGAGACCCAGTACTTC,CASSPPSRETQYF
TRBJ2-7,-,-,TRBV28,TGTGCCAGCAGTTTATTGGCAGGGAGATACGAGCAGTACTTC,CASSLLAGRYEQYF
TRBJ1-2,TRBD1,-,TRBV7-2,TGTGCCAGCAGCTTAGGGACAGGCAACTATGGCTACACCTTC,CASSLGTGNYGYTF
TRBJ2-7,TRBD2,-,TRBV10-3,TGTGCCATCTCGACTAGCGGGAGTGTATACGAGCAGTACTTC,CAISTSGSVYEQYF
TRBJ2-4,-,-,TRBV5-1,TGCGCCAGCAGCTTAGGGTGGGAGCAAAACATTCAGTACTTC,CASSLGWEQNIQYF
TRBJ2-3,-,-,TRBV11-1,TGTGCCAGCAGCTTAGCCGAAGTCACAGATACGCAGTATTTT,CASSLAEVTDTQYF
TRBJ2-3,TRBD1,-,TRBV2,TGTGCCAGCAGTTGGCAGGGGGTAGATACGCAGTATTTT,CASSWQGVDTQYF
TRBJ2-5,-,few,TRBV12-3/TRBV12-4,TGTGCCAGCAGTTTTACTAGTGGGGGCGAGACCCAGTACTTC,CASSFTSGGETQYF
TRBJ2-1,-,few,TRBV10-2,TGCGCCAGCAGTGAGTCGCCCCCCGGAAACAATGAGCAGTTCTTC,CASSESPPGNNEQFF
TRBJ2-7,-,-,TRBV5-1,TGCGCCAGCAGCCCCAGGTCACCCTCCTACGAGCAGTACTTC,CASSPRSPSYEQYF